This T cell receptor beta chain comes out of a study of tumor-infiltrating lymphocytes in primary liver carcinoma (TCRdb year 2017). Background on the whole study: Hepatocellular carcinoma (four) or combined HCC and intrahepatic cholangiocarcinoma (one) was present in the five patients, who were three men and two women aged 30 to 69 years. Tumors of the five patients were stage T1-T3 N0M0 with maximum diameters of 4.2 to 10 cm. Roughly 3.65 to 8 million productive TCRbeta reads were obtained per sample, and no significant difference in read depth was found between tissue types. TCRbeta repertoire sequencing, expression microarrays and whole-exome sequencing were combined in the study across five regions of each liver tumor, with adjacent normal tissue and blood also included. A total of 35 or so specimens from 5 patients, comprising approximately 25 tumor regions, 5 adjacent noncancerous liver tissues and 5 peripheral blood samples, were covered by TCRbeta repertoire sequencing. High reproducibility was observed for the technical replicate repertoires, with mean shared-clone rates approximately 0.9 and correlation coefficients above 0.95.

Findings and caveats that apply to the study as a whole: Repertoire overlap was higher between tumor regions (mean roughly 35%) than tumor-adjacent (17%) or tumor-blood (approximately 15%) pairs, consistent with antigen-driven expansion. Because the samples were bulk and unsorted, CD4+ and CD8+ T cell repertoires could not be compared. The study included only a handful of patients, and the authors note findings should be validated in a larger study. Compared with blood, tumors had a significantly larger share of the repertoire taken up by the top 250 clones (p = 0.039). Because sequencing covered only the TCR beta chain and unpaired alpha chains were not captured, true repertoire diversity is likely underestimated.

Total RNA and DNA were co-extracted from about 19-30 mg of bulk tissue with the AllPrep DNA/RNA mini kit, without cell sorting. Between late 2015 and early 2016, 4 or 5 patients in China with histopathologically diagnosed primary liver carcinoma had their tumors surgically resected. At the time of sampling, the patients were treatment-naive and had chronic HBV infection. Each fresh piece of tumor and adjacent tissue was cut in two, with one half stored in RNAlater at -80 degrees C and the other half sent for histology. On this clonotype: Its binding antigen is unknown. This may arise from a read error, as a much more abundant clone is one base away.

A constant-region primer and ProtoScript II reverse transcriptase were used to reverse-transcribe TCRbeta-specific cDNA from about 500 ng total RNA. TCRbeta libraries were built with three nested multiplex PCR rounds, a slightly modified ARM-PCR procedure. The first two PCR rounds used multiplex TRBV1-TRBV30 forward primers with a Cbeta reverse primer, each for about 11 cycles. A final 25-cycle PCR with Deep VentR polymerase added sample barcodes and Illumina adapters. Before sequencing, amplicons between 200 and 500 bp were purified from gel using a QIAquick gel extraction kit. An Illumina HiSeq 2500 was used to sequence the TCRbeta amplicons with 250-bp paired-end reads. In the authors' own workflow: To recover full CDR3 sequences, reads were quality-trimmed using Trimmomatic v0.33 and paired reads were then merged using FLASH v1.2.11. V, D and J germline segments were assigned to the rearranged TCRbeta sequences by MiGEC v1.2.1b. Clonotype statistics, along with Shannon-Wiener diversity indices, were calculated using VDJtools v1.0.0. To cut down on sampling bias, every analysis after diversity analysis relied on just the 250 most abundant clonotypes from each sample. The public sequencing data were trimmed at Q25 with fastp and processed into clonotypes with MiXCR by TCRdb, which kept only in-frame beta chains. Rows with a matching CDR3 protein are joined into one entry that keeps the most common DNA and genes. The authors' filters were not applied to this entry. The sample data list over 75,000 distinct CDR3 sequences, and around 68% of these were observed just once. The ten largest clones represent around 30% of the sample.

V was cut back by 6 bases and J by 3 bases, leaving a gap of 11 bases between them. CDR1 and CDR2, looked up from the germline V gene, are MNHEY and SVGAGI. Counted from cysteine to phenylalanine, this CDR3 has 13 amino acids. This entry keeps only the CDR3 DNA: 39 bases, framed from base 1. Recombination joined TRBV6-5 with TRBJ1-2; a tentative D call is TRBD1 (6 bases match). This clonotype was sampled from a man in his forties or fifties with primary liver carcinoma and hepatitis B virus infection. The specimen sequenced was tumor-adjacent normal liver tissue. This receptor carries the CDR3 CASSMDSYYGYTF. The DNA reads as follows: TGTGCCAGCAGCATGGACAGCTACTATGGCTACACCTTC.